This T cell receptor beta chain was identified in a study of Ad26.COV2.S vaccination and SARS-CoV-2 variants listed by TCRdb under 2021. General notes on the study: Donors in the vaccine arm were drawn from COV1001, a phase I-IIa trial of Ad26.COV2.S in healthy adults that was multicentre, randomized, double-blind and placebo-controlled. Ad26.COV2.S was administered intramuscularly at a dose of 5x10^10 or 1x10^11 viral particles, either as one shot or as two shots given 56 days apart. TCRbeta repertoire sequencing was used to assess the specificity and breadth of SARS-CoV-2-reactive T cell receptors after Ad26.COV2.S vaccination. The TCR-sequenced set comprised approximately 32 samples: around 20 Ad26.COV2.S vaccine recipients, 5 placebo recipients and 8 SARS-CoV-2 convalescent individuals. Trial participants were randomized into five groups of five, in which low-dose or high-dose Ad26.COV2.S was given once or twice, or placebo was given on both occasions. Throughout the experiments and outcome assessment, investigators stayed blinded to trial group allocation.

What the treatment or condition label conveys for this sample: about 20 received Ad26.COV2.S at low or high dose, single or two shots; roughly 5 received placebo; per-sample allocation not given. Repertoires of vaccine and placebo recipients were sequenced from samples collected on day 63 after the first injection. Cohort 1b enrolled 20 to 30 adults aged 18-55 years at a single site in Boston, USA, between 29 July and 7 August 2020. Ad26.COV2.S consisted of a replication-incompetent adenovirus type 26 vector by which a prefusion-stabilized SARS-CoV-2 spike protein from the original Wuhan strain was expressed. TCRbeta CDR3 regions were sequenced with the immunoSEQ Assay. After extraction, genomic DNA underwent amplification by bias-controlled multiplex PCR, followed by high-throughput sequencing. The study's own analysis went as follows. Collapsing and filtering of sequences were performed to quantify the absolute abundance of each unique TCRbeta CDR3 region. Usable DNA was measured by amplifying reference genes present in all nucleated cells, and TCRbeta template counts were normalized to that usable DNA to estimate T cell fraction. Repertoire TCRs were annotated as SARS-CoV-2-specific by exact matching of V gene, CDR3 amino acid sequence and J gene to a known reactive TCR set. The reference SARS-CoV-2 TCR set was obtained from MIRA and was filtered for enrichment in COVID-19-positive ImmuneCODE repertoires, whereby public or cross-reactive TCRs were removed. Based on the MIRA antigens, annotated TCRs were further analysed at the level of specific ORF or position within ORF. Breadth was defined as the number of annotated unique rearrangements divided by the total number of unique productive rearrangements, and depth was defined as the summed frequency of the annotated unique rearrangements. Two-sided Wilcoxon rank-sum tests were applied when comparing TCR breadth between groups. Held by TCRdb, this immuneACCESS table contains in-frame sequences only and omits some clones. Under half of the omission traces to an unresolved V gene where checked; the cause of the rest is unknown. V and J calls and clone size are as listed in that table; D and trimming were resolved from the DNA. The sample records about 680,000 clones, 89% of which are singletons. Together, the top ten hold roughly 1.5% of the sample.

Here is what the overall study found, with its caveats: Ad26.COV2.S recipients had higher spike-specific TCR breadth than placebo recipients (P = 0.0014). Vaccine and placebo recipients had similar non-spike TCR breadth, a finding consistent with the vaccine containing only spike. Comparing responses between vaccine doses or regimens was not something the study was powered to do. After vaccination, spike-specific CD8+ and CD4+ T cell responses were reported to show substantial breadth. According to the authors, total T cell responses may have been underestimated by the TCR breadth and depth analyses.

This clone was seen only a few times. Its antigen has not been determined. Base qualities were left out, and no much larger clone turns up one base away. Reading the germline V gene (reference sequence) gives CDR1 GTSNPN and CDR2 SVGIG. The cysteine opens and the phenylalanine closes a CDR3 of 15 amino acids. Here the CDR3 DNA is all that survives: 45 bases in frame from base 1. Trimming takes 0 bases from V and 4 bases from J, and the germline ends sit 12 bases apart. The sequences come from peripheral blood, collected in a trial of Ad26.COV2.S vaccine versus placebo. This clonotype originated in a person between 18 and 59 years old who received the Ad26.COV2.S COVID-19 vaccine or a placebo. The sequence joins TRBV30 to TRBJ1-4; the D gene is possibly TRBD1, with 6 bases matching. The DNA reads as follows: TGTGCCTGGAGTGTACCGACAGGAATTAATGAAAAACTGTTTTTT. It translates as CAWSVPTGINEKLFF.